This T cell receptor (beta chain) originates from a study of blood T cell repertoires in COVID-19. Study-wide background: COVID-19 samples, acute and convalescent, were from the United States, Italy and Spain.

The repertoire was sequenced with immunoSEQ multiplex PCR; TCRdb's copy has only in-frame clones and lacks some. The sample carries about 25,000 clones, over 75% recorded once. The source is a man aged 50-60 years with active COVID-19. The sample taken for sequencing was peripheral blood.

The CDR3 nucleotides read TGCGCCAGCAGCTCTGGGGCAACAGGTGGCCTTGAAGCTTTCTTT. Its translation is CASSSGATGGLEAFF. V usage is TRBV5-1 and J usage is TRBJ1-1; maybe TRBD1 (5 bases). The ends were cut back, 3 bases at V and 7 bases at J, with 19 bases in the middle. This CDR3 has 15 residues. From germline, CDR1 is SGHRS and CDR2 YFSETQ.